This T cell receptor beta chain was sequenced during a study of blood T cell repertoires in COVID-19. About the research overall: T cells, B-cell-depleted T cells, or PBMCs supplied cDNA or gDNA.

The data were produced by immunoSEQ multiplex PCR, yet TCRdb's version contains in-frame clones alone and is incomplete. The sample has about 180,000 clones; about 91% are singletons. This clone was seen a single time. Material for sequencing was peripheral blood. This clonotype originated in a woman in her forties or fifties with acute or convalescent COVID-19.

CDR3 protein: CASSQPQGRHEQFF. The CDR3 bases are TGCGCCAGCAGCCAACCCCAAGGCAGGCATGAGCAGTTCTTC. The gene calls are TRBV4-1 and TRBJ2-1; D not resolved. Germline V CDR1 and CDR2: MGHRA, YSYEKL. CDR3 length: 14 amino acids. V was pared by 2 bases and J by 8 bases, with 13 bases between.